Below, 28 T cell receptor beta chains from the same sample are listed, as sequenced in a study of shared clonotypes between healthy human individuals. TCRdb's table, derived via immunoSEQ multiplex PCR, lists solely in-frame clones and lacks some. The top ten hold roughly 0.82% of the sample, which has 850,000 to 1,100,000 clones, 60% to 80% seen once. The sample consisted of memory CD4+ T cells from PBMCs. Subset specified: CD45RA-negative fraction. The receptors here all came from a man aged 18 to 35 in good health. Some clones in this sample may be carry-over from other donors' samples.

The chain combines TRBV6-5 with TRBJ2-7; D may be TRBD2 (6 bases). The V gene lost 5 bases and the J gene lost 5 bases, with 19 bases spanning the gap. The CDR3 is 15 residues long. Germline V gives CDR1 MNHEY, CDR2 SVGAGI. CDR3 loop: CASSTGTHNVHEQYF. DNA of the CDR3: TGTGCCAGCAGTACTGGGACTCACAATGTCCACGAGCAGTACTTC.

V gene TRBV5-4 combines with J gene TRBJ1-3; no clear D gene. V shed 4 bases and J shed 4 bases, with 15 bases lying between them. The CDR3 spans 15 residues. Germline V gene lookup returns CDR1 SGHNT and CDR2 YYREEE (reference sequence). CDR3 DNA: TGTGCCAGCAGCAACTACGCCAGTAGAGGAAACACCATATATTTT. This encodes CASSNYASRGNTIYF.

This rearrangement joins TRBV28 to TRBJ2-3, with D possibly matching TRBD2 (6 bases). V was shortened by 6 bases and J by 8 bases, with 18 bases between the two germline ends. Germline V lookup: CDR1 MDHEN, CDR2 SYDVKM. The CDR3 spans 14 residues. CDR3 protein: CASSPAGSRSTQYF. DNA for the CDR3: TGTGCCAGCAGCCCGGCGGGGTCCCGGTCTACGCAGTATTTT.

The V gene is TRBV5-4, the J gene TRBJ1-3; unclear D gene. V lost 7 bases to trimming and J lost 4 bases, with 15 bases between them. The germline V gene has CDR1 SGHNT and CDR2 YYREEE (reference sequence). The length of the CDR3 is 14 residues. CDR3 DNA sequence: TGTGCCAGCCAGACGGCCCAGGAGGGAAACACCATATATTTT. It specifies CASQTAQEGNTIYF. The full variable domain, rest sourced from reference TRBV5-4 and TRBJ1-3, is ETGVTQSPTHLIKTRGQQVTLRCSSQSGHNTVSWYQQALGQGPQFIFQYYREEENGRGNFPPRFSGLQFPNYSSELNVNALELDDSALYLCASQTAQEGNTIYFGEGSWLTVV.

The V and J genes are TRBV5-1 and TRBJ2-7; tentatively, D is TRBD1 or TRBD2 (5 bases each). CDR3 length equals 15 residues. Germline V gene data show CDR1 as SGHRS and CDR2 as YFSETQ. The germline V and J ends were trimmed by 4 bases and 5 bases, with 19 bases remaining between them. CDR3 sequence: CASSTGPRETHEQYF. CDR3 in DNA: TGCGCCAGCAGCACGGGACCTCGAGAGACCCACGAGCAGTACTTC.

V and J are TRBV7-9 and TRBJ2-1; 10 bases fit TRBD2. The CDR3 has 18 amino acids. J lost 4 bases, V lost 1 base, and 10 bases had no gene match. The germline gives CDR1 SEHNR, CDR2 FQNEAQ (reference sequence). This chain's CDR3 is CASSLVLLAGGGYNEQFF. The CDR3 DNA reads TGTGCCAGCAGCTTAGTTCTTTTAGCGGGAGGAGGATACAATGAGCAGTTCTTC.

The V and J genes are TRBV6-1 and TRBJ2-1, with 8 nucleotides matching TRBD1. Germline-derived CDR1 and CDR2 are MNHNS and SASEGT. Trimming at V came to 8 bases and at J to 5 bases, leaving 5 bases not matched to a gene. The CDR3 has 13 residues. This CDR3 is CASGQGENNEQFF. The CDR3 coding sequence is TGTGCCAGCGGACAGGGTGAGAACAATGAGCAGTTCTTC.

As concerns this clone: An end of the junction does not agree with germline; a read error may underlie this. The chain uses TRBV5-6 and TRBJ2-3, with a tentative D call TRBD2 (5 bases). This CDR3 is 14 amino acids long. Per germline, CDR1 SGHDT and CDR2 YYEEEE. Here the CDR3 reads CASSEDPSKDTQYF. CDR3 in DNA: TGTGCCAGCAGCGAAGATCCTAGCAAAGATACGCAGTATTTT.

The V call is TRBV7-9, the J call TRBJ2-7; a weak D match, TRBD1 (6 bases). The CDR3 extends over 14 amino acids. CDR1 is SEHNR, CDR2 FQNEAQ, per germline (reference sequence). V was pared by 4 bases and J by 5 bases, with 15 bases between. DNA for the CDR3: TGTGCCAGCAGCTCCCAACAGGGACCACACGAGCAGTACTTC. It specifies CASSSQQGPHEQYF.

The genes are TRBV4-3 and TRBJ1-1, with D uncertain. This CDR3 has 13 amino acids. Germline V gene sequence: CDR1 LGHNA, CDR2 YSLEER. V lost 5 bases, J lost 4 bases, and 11 bases lay in between. CDR3 in DNA: TGCGCCAGCAGCGAAAAGTGGGGCACTGAAGCTTTCTTT. This codes for CASSEKWGTEAFF.

This sequence joins TRBV9 and TRBJ1-2; D possibly corresponds to TRBD1 (6 bases). Per germline, CDR1 SGDLS and CDR2 YYNGEE. Trimming removed 3 bases at V and 7 bases at J, with 10 bases between. This CDR3 spans 12 amino acids. The CDR3 DNA reads as TGTGCCAGCAGCGAGGGGACAAGTGGCTACACCTTC. Translated: CASSEGTSGYTF. Full variable domain (rest looked up from reference TRBV9 and TRBJ1-2): DSGVTQTPKHLITATGQRVTLRCSPRSGDLSVYWYQQSLDQGLQFLIQYYNGEERAKGNILERFSAQQFPDLHSELNLSSLELGDSALYFCASSEGTSGYTFGSGTRLTVV.

The V call is TRBV29-1, the J call TRBJ2-1; TRBD2 matches at 13 bases. Germline CDR1 SQVTM, CDR2 ANQGSEA. The length of the CDR3 is 14 residues. J was trimmed by 9 bases and V by 6 bases; bases with no gene match: 8. The CDR3 loop is CSVGTSGTSAEQFF. For the CDR3, the DNA is TGCAGCGTGGGGACTAGCGGGACTTCGGCTGAGCAGTTCTTC.

The gene calls are TRBV7-3 and TRBJ2-7; the match to TRBD1 covers 7 bases. This CDR3 comprises 16 residues. V gave up 0 bases and J gave up 0 bases; unmatched junction bases: 5. Looked up from germline, CDR1 is SGHTA and CDR2 is FQGTGA. The CDR3 sequence is CASSLTGTANSYEQYF. DNA for the CDR3: TGTGCCAGCAGCTTAACTGGGACAGCCAACTCCTACGAGCAGTACTTC.

The chain couples TRBV7-2 to TRBJ1-5, with TRBD1 matching over 8 bases. V was pared by 2 bases and J by 7 bases, with 4 bases of the junction left unmatched. Per the germline V gene, CDR1 is SGHTA and CDR2 is FQGNSA. The length of the CDR3 is 14 residues. The CDR3 DNA reads TGTGCCAGCAGCTTAACAGGGGGGAGCCAGCCCCAGCATTTT. Its translation: CASSLTGGSQPQHF.

This clone has just a few counts. The chain links TRBV2 to TRBJ1-5; 9 nucleotides match TRBD1. V shed 5 bases, J shed 3 bases, and the junction held 5 bases outside the gene matches. The CDR3 loop spans 15 amino acids. From germline, CDR1 is SNHLY and CDR2 FYNNEI. For the CDR3, the DNA is TGTGCCAGCAGTTTGGGACAGGGCGACAATCAGCCCCAGCATTTT. Its protein is CASSLGQGDNQPQHF.

J is TRBJ1-4 and V is TRBV19; 7 bases are shared with TRBD1. After removal of 5 bases from V and 3 bases from J, the junction contained 3 bases not matched to a gene. Germline V gene data show CDR1 as LNHDA and CDR2 as SQIVND (reference sequence). The CDR3 contains 14 residues. CDR3 loop: CASSPTGSNEKLFF. The CDR3 DNA reads TGTGCCAGTAGTCCGACAGGGTCTAATGAAAAACTGTTTTTT. The complete variable domain, with remaining parts taken from reference TRBV19 and TRBJ1-4, reads DGGITQSPKYLFRKEGQNVTLSCEQNLNHDAMYWYRQDPGQGLRLIYYSQIVNDFQKGDIAEGYSVSREKKESFPLTVTSAQKNPTAFYLCASSPTGSNEKLFFGSGTQLSVL.

The chain has TRBV7-2 and TRBJ2-5, with D perhaps TRBD2 (6 bases). This CDR3 has 17 amino acids. Trimming took 4 bases from V and 2 from J, leaving 20 bases between them. Germline values: CDR1 SGHTA, CDR2 FQGNSA. The CDR3 reads CASSSLIVAGSQETQYF. The CDR3 DNA is TGTGCCAGCAGCTCCCTAATAGTGGCGGGGTCACAAGAGACCCAGTACTTC.

The chain recombines TRBV30 with TRBJ1-2, with 8 bases aligning to TRBD1. The CDR3 totals 14 residues. Trimming at V came to 4 bases and at J to 6 bases, leaving 10 bases not matched to a gene. Germline CDR1 and CDR2: GTSNPN and SVGIG (reference sequence). In DNA form, the CDR3 reads TGTGCCTGGACTTTCAGGGGGCGCTTCCATGGCTACACCTTC. Its protein product is CAWTFRGRFHGYTF.

The rearrangement uses TRBV7-9 and TRBJ1-5; D is possibly TRBD1 (6 bases). V lost 1 base, J lost 5 bases, and 21 bases lay in between. The germline CDR1 and CDR2 sequences are SEHNR and FQNEAQ (reference sequence). The CDR3 totals 18 residues. The CDR3 loop reads CASSLGPPKHRVDQPQHF. Written as DNA, the CDR3 is TGTGCCAGCAGCTTAGGGCCCCCAAAGCACAGGGTGGATCAGCCCCAGCATTTT. Looking up the rest from reference TRBV7-9 and TRBJ1-5 gives the full variable domain: DTGVSQNPRHKITKRGQNVTFRCDPISEHNRLYWYRQTLGQGPEFLTYFQNEAQLEKSRLLSDRFSAERPKGSFSTLEIQRTEQGDSAMYLCASSLGPPKHRVDQPQHFGDGTRLSIL.

The rearrangement uses TRBV2 and TRBJ2-1, with 8 positions matching TRBD2. Losses at the gene ends were 6 bases for V and 3 bases for J; bases not matched to a gene: 7. Per the germline V gene, CDR1 is SNHLY and CDR2 is FYNNEI. The CDR3 spans 15 residues. The CDR3 sequence is CASRREREFYNEQFF. The CDR3 DNA is TGTGCCAGCAGGCGGGAGCGGGAGTTCTACAATGAGCAGTTCTTC.

A note on this clone: One base away lies a much larger clone, so this may be a sequencing read error. J is TRBJ2-7 and V is TRBV6-1, with a possible D match to TRBD2 (7 bases). The germline gives CDR1 MNHNS, CDR2 SASEGT. CDR3 size: 15 residues. CDR3 loop: CASRSKQGGVYERYF. The CDR3 coding sequence is TGTGCCAGCAGGAGTAAACAGGGAGGGGTCTACGAGCGGTACTTC.

V is TRBV7-9 and J is TRBJ2-3; D gene uncertain. The CDR3 contains 16 residues. V lost 2 bases and J lost 0, with 12 bases in between. Germline CDR1 reads SEHNR; CDR2 reads FQNEAQ (reference sequence). The CDR3 reads CASSLLQSPSTDTQYF. DNA of the CDR3: TGTGCCAGCAGCTTATTACAGAGTCCTAGCACAGATACGCAGTATTTT.

CDR3 protein: CASSDWGTAHTEAFF. The CDR3 DNA is TGTGCCAGCAGTGATTGGGGGACAGCTCACACTGAAGCTTTCTTT. The chain employs TRBV25-1 and TRBJ1-1; the match to TRBD1 covers 7 bases. Germline-derived CDR1 and CDR2 are MGHDK and SYGVNS. This CDR3 has 15 amino acids. The V gene end was trimmed by 3 bases and the J gene end by 3 bases; junction bases not matched to a gene: 7.

This chain uses TRBV19 with TRBJ1-2; tentative D call: TRBD1 (5 bases). V gave up 8 bases and J gave up 5 bases, with 24 bases separating them. This CDR3 spans 16 amino acids. In germline, CDR1 is LNHDA, CDR2 SQIVND (reference sequence). The chain's CDR3 is CASRFGTGPNSYGYTF. The CDR3 DNA sequence: TGTGCCAGTCGGTTCGGGACGGGCCCTAATTCTTATGGCTACACCTTC.

V and J are TRBV30 and TRBJ2-6; D not certain. The CDR3 has 12 residues. The V gene's germline CDR1 is GTSNPN and CDR2 SVGIG (reference sequence). V was shortened by 2 bases and J by 4 bases, with 3 bases between the two germline ends. The CDR3 DNA reads TGTGCCTGGAGTACCGGGGCCAACGTCCTGACTTTC. Its protein product is CAWSTGANVLTF. Full variable domain (remainder filled in from reference TRBV30 and TRBJ2-6): SQTIHQWPATLVQPVGSPLSLECTVEGTSNPNLYWYRQAAGRGLQLLFYSVGIGQISSEVPQNLSASRPQDRQFILSSKKLLLSDSGFYLCAWSTGANVLTFGAGSRLTVL.

The V gene is TRBV7-8, the J gene TRBJ2-1; 13 nucleotides line up with TRBD2. The germline V gene encodes CDR1 SGHVS and CDR2 FQNEAQ. V lost 4 bases and J lost 0; bases outside the gene matches: 6. The CDR3 consists of 18 residues. CDR3 DNA sequence: TGTGCCAGCAGCTCACTAGCGGGAGGGCCAAGCTCCTACAATGAGCAGTTCTTC. It codes for CASSSLAGGPSSYNEQFF.

The J gene is TRBJ2-3, the V gene TRBV5-1; D may be TRBD1 or TRBD2 (5 bases each). V lost 4 bases, J lost 4 bases, and 22 bases lay in between. Germline CDR1 is SGHRS and CDR2 is YFSETQ. This CDR3 has 17 amino acids. This CDR3 is CASSPTRGSGQADTQYF. The CDR3 DNA reads as TGCGCCAGCAGCCCCACAAGGGGCAGCGGCCAGGCAGATACGCAGTATTTT.

The rearrangement joins TRBV5-4 to TRBJ1-5, with D unresolved. The germline V gene has CDR1 SGHNT and CDR2 YYREEE (reference sequence). Trimming removed 10 bases from V and 0 bases from J, with 17 bases in between. The CDR3 runs to 15 residues. The CDR3 here is CAVRRGPTSNQPQHF. In DNA form, the CDR3 reads TGTGCCGTAAGGAGAGGACCCACTAGCAATCAGCCCCAGCATTTT.